This section outlines one T cell receptor (beta chain) sequence together with its context. Its antigen is undetermined. TCRdb reanalysed the 5' RACE reads using MiXCR and keeps one entry per CDR3 protein. The sample shows about 480,000 distinct CDR3 sequences, about 14% of them seen only once. Each donor (without exception) was a healthy Caucasian. The V end was cut by 0 bases, the J end by 10 bases, with 17 bases between. The CDR3 covers 15 residues. Looked up from germline, CDR1 is SGHRS and CDR2 is YFSETQ. This entry comes from a study of identical twins. Study-wide findings and caveats: Clonotypes of the beta chain that were abundant in cord blood carried fewer insertions (memory repertoires showed none). Alpha sequences out of frame and shared by twins had excess low generation probability. Sharing of beta out-of-frame sequences by twins showed a weaker excess.

The same data also went into a second study, on yellow fever vaccine responses in identical twins.

The clonotype was recovered from a woman between 18 and 29 years old in good health. This sequence joins TRBV5-1 and TRBJ2-1, with D possibly being TRBD1 (7 bases). The source material was CD4+ T cells sorted from blood. CDR3 protein: CASSLADRDSNEQFF. The CDR3 nucleotides are TGCGCCAGCAGCTTGGCCGACAGGGACTCAAACGAGCAGTTCTTC.